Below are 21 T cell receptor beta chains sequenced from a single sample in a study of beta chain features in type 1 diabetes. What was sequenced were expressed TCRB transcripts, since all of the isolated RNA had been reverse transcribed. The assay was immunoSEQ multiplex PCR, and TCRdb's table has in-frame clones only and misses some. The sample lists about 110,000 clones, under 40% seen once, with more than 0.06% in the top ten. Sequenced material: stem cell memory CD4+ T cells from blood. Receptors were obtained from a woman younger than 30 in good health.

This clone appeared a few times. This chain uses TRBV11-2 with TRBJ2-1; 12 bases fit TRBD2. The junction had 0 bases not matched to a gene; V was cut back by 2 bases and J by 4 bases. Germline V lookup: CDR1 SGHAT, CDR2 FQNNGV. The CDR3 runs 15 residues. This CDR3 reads CASSLLAGGYNEQFF. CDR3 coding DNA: TGTGCCAGCAGCTTACTAGCGGGAGGGTACAATGAGCAGTTCTTC.

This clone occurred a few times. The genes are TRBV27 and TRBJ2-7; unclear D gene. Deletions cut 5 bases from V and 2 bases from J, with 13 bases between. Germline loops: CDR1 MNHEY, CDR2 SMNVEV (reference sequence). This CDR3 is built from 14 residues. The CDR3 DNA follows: TGTGCCAGCAGTCTCAACCGTCGCGCCTACGAGCAGTACTTC. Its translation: CASSLNRRAYEQYF.

In DNA form, the CDR3 reads TGTGCCTGGAGAACAAGACAGGGGGCACACCACTACGAGCAGTACTTC. Translating it yields CAWRTRQGAHHYEQYF. This chain joins TRBV30 and TRBJ2-7, with 10 bases that match TRBD1. Germline CDR1 reads GTSNPN; CDR2 reads SVGIG (reference sequence). The CDR3 has 16 amino acids. The junction had 11 bases not matched to a gene; V was cut back by 3 bases and J by 3 bases.

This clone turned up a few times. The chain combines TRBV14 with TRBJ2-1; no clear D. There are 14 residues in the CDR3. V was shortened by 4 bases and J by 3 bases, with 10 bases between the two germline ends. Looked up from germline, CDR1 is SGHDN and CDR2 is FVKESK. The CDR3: CASSPDFYYNEQFF. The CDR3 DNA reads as TGTGCCAGCAGCCCCGACTTCTACTACAATGAGCAGTTCTTC.

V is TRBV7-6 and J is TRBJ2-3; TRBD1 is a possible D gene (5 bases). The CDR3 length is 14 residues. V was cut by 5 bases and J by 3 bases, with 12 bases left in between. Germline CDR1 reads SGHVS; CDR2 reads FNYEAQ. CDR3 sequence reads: CASSPRQGTDTQYF. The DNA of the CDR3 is TGTGCCAGCAGCCCCCGTCAGGGAACAGATACGCAGTATTTT. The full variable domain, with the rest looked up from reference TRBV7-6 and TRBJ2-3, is GAGVSQSPRYKVTKRGQDVALRCDPISGHVSLYWYRQALGQGPEFLTYFNYEAQQDKSGLPNDRFSAERPEGSISTLTIQRTEQRDSAMYRCASSPRQGTDTQYFGPGTRLTVL.

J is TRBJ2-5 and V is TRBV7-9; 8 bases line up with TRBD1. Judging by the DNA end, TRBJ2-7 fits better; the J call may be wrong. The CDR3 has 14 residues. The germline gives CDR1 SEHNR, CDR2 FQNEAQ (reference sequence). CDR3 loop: CASSRPHRGYEQYF. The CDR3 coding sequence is TGTGCCAGCAGCCGACCACACAGGGGGTACGAGCAGTACTTC.

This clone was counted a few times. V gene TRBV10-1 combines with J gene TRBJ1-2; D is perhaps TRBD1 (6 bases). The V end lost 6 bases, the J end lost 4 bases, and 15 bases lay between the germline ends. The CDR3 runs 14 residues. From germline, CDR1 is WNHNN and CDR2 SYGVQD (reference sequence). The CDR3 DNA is TGCGCCAGCAGCCCTCGCAGGGGAACCTATGGCTACACCTTC. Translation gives CASSPRRGTYGYTF.

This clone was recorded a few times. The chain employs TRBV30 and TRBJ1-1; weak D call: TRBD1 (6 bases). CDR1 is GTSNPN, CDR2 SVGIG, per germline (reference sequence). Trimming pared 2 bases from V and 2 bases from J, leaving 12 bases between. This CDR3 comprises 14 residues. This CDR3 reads CAWSPGAKNTEAFF. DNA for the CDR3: TGTGCCTGGAGTCCAGGGGCCAAAAACACTGAAGCTTTCTTT.

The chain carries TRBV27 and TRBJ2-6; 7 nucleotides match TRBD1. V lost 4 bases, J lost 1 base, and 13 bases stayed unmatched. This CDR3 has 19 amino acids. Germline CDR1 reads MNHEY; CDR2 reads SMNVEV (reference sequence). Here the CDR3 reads CASSSRTGVTLSGANVLTF. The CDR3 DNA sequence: TGTGCCAGCAGTTCACGGACAGGCGTAACCCTTTCTGGGGCCAACGTCCTGACTTTC.

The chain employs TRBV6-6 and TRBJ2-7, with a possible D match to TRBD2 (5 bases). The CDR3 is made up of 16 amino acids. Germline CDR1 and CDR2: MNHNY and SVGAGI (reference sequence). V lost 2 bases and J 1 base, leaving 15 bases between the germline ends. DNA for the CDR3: TGTGCCAGCAGTTACCGGGTCGCGGGCTGGTCCTACGAGCAGTACTTC. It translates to CASSYRVAGWSYEQYF.

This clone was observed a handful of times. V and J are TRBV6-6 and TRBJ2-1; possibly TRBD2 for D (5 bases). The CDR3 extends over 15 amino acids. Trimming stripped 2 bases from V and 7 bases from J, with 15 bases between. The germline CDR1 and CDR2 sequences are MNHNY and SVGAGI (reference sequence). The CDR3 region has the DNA TGTGCCAGCAGTTACGGTGGCTGGACTCAAAATGAGCAGTTCTTC. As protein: CASSYGGWTQNEQFF.

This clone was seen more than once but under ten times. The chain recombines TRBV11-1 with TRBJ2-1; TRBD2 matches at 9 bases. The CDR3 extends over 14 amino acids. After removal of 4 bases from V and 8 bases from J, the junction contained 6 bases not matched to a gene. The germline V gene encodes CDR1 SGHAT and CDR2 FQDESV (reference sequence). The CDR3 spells CASSSRLAVYEQFF. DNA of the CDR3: TGTGCCAGCAGCTCGAGACTAGCGGTCTATGAGCAGTTCTTC.

CDR3 loop: CAWSTLDSGFGPQHF. CDR3 nucleotides: TGTGCCTGGAGCACCCTGGACAGTGGGTTTGGGCCCCAGCATTTT. This chain joins TRBV30 and TRBJ1-5; D is possibly TRBD1 (6 bases). The CDR3 runs 15 residues. CDR1 GTSNPN and CDR2 SVGIG come from the germline V gene (reference sequence). Trimming took off 3 bases at V and 9 bases at J, with 21 bases between the two ends.

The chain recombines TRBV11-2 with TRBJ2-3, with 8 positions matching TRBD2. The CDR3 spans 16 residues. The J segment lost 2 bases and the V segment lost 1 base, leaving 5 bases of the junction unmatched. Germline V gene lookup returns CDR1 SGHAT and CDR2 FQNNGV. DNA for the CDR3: TGTGCCAGCAGCTTAGTCGGGACTAGAGCCACAGATACGCAGTATTTT. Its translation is CASSLVGTRATDTQYF. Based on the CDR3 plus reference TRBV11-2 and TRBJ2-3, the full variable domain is EAGVAQSPRYKIIEKRQSVAFWCNPISGHATLYWYQQILGQGPKLLIQFQNNGVVDDSQLPKDRFSAERLKGVDSTLKIQPAKLEDSAVYLCASSLVGTRATDTQYFGPGTRLTVL.

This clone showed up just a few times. As DNA, the CDR3 is TGTGCCTGGAGGGACAGGGGCCGTTATCTGACTGAAGCTTTCTTT. It encodes CAWRDRGRYLTEAFF. The rearrangement links TRBV30 to TRBJ1-1; 9 nucleotides line up with TRBD1. The germline CDR1 and CDR2 sequences are GTSNPN and SVGIG (reference sequence). The CDR3 runs to 15 residues. V trimming: 3 bases; J trimming: 5 bases; junction bases outside the gene matches: 10.

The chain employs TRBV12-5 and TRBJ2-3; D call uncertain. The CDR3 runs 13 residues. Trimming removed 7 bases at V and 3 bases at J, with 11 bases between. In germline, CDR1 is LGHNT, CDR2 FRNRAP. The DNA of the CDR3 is TGTGCTAGTGCCCTGACACAGACAGATACGCAGTATTTT. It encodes CASALTQTDTQYF.

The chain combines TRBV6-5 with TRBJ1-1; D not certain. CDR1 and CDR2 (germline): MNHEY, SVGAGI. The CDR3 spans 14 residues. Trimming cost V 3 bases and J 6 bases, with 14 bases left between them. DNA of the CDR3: TGTGCCAGCAGTTATACGGGAATAGTGGCTGAAGCTTTCTTT. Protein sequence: CASSYTGIVAEAFF.

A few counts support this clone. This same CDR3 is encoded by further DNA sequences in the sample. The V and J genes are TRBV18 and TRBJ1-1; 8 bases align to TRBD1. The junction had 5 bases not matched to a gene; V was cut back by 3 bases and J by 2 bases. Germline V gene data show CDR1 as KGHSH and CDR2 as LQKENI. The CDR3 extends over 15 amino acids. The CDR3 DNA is TGTGCCAGCTCACCCCGTACAGGGGGAAACACTGAAGCTTTCTTT. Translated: CASSPRTGGNTEAFF. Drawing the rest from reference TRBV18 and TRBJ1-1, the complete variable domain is NAGVMQNPRHLVRRRGQEARLRCSPMKGHSHVYWYRQLPEEGLKFMVYLQKENIIDESGMPKERFSAEFPKEGPSILRIQQVVRGDSAAYFCASSPRTGGNTEAFFGQGTRLTVV.

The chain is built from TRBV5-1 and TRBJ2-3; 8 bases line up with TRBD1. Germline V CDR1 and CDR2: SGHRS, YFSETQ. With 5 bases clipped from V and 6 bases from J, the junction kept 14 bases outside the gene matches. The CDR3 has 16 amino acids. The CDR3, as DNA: TGCGCCAGCAGAAAGCAGATGGACAGGGCTTTTGATACGCAGTATTTT. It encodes CASRKQMDRAFDTQYF.

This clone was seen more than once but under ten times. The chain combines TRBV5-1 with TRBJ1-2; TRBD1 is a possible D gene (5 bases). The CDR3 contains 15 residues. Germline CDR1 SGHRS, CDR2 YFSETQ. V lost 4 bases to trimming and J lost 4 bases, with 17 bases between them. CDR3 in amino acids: CASSKTATLGYGYTF. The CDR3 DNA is TGCGCCAGCAGCAAGACAGCTACACTGGGCTATGGCTACACCTTC.

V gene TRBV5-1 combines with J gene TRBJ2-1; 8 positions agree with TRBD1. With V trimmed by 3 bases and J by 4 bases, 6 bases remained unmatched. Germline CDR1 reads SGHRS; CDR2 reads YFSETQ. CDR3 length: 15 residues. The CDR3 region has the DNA TGCGCCAGCAGCTGGGGACAGGAAACTTACAATGAGCAGTTCTTC. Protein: CASSWGQETYNEQFF.